These T cell receptor beta chains were read from a single sample in a study of T cells in localized non-small cell lung cancer. TCRdb's copy holds only in-frame clones and misses some; the assay was immunoSEQ multiplex PCR. The table includes 9,500 to 11,000 clones, roughly four fifths detected once. This specimen consisted of peripheral blood mononuclear cells, obtained before any cancer treatment. The receptors here all came from a female donor older than 55 with stage II lung adenocarcinoma. Both conserved end residues are trimmed from each CDR3.

>TRBV7-3
ASSLQGGVAGNEQF
>TRBV6-5
ASKLGFSYNEQF
>TRBV5-4
ASSLTSGGQETQY
>TRBV29-1
SVLTDRTYEQY
>TRBV16
ASSLNRGGLDQPQH
>TRBV6-5
ASRSLGTEAF
>TRBV5-1
ASSSLGTGDEKLF
>TRBV5-5
ASSPPGTGGLTEAF
>TRBV19
ASSIGAATEAF
>TRBV6-5
ASSFGGEGGGELF
>TRBV7-9
ASSLGRVQNEKLF
>TRBV5-1
ASSLGMGAGYGYT
>TRBV12-1
ASSFDRVTSLWDGYT
>TRBV5-1
ASSFGEGFRGYT
>TRBV6-4
ASSDSGHNEQF
>TRBV5-8
ASSFKVTDTGELF
>TRBV7-3
ASSLRDTSGELF
>TRBV27
ASWGSGPGEQY
>TRBV5-5
ASSQRTGGYGYT
>TRBV18
ASSKYFGAQTYNEQF
>TRBV14
ASSHQGSRNTDTQY
>TRBV18
ASSPTQNTEAF
>TRBV28
ASSILAGGTDTQY
>TRBV7-3
ASSFTSYGELF
>TRBV21-1
ASSTTRDRRLAQH
>TRBV5-1
ASSFLSGSSYNEQF
>TRBV5-1
ASSPNMNTEAF
>TRBV14
ASRPPGQGLSEQY
>TRBV11-3
ASSLHLGNEQF